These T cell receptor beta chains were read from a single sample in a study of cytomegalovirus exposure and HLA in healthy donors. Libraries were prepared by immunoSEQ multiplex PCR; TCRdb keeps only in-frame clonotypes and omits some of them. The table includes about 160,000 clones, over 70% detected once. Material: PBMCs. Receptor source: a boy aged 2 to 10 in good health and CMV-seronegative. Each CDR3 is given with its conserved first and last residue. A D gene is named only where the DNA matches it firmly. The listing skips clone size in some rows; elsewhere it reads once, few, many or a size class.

CDR3aa: CASSLAGGKEETQYF; CDR3nt: TGTGCCAGCAGCTTGGCGGGTGGAAAAGAAGAGACCCAGTACTTC; abundance: -; d_gene: -; v_gene: TRBV5-6; j_gene: TRBJ2-5; len: 15
CDR3aa: CAWIQAPSGNTIYF; CDR3nt: TGTGCCTGGATACAGGCACCTTCTGGAAACACCATATATTTT; abundance: -; d_gene: -; v_gene: TRBV30; j_gene: TRBJ1-3; len: 14
CDR3aa: CASSLGGGAGTEAFF; CDR3nt: TGTGCCAGCAGCTTGGGAGGAGGGGCGGGAACTGAAGCTTTCTTT; abundance: -; d_gene: -; v_gene: TRBV5-6; j_gene: TRBJ1-1; len: 15
CDR3aa: CAWSEDRQPLHF; CDR3nt: TGTGCCTGGAGTGAAGACAGGCAGCCCCTCCACTTT; abundance: -; d_gene: -; v_gene: TRBV30; j_gene: TRBJ1-6; len: 12
CDR3aa: CASSLTESSGNTIYF; CDR3nt: TGTGCCAGCAGCTTGACAGAGAGCTCTGGAAACACCATATATTTT; abundance: once; d_gene: -; v_gene: TRBV5-4; j_gene: TRBJ1-3; len: 15
CDR3aa: CASSDYRADSPLHF; CDR3nt: TGCGCCAGCAGCGATTACAGGGCGGATTCACCCCTCCACTTT; abundance: -; d_gene: -; v_gene: TRBV5-1; j_gene: TRBJ1-6; len: 14
CDR3aa: CASRHRDRVGNEQFF; CDR3nt: TGTGCCAGCAGACACCGGGACAGGGTAGGAAATGAGCAGTTCTTC; abundance: once; d_gene: TRBD1; v_gene: TRBV28; j_gene: TRBJ2-1; len: 15
CDR3aa: CASSLSDVGVRTEAFF; CDR3nt: TGTGCCAGCAGCTTATCAGACGTGGGAGTGCGGACTGAAGCTTTCTTT; abundance: -; d_gene: -; v_gene: TRBV7-9; j_gene: TRBJ1-1; len: 16
CDR3aa: CASSVTAGRTGELFF; CDR3nt: TGTGCCAGCAGCGTTACGGCAGGGCGCACCGGGGAGCTGTTTTTT; abundance: -; d_gene: -; v_gene: TRBV9; j_gene: TRBJ2-2; len: 15
CDR3aa: CASSRGVETQYF; CDR3nt: TGTGCCAGCAGCCGCGGGGTAGAGACCCAGTACTTC; abundance: few; d_gene: -; v_gene: TRBV5-6; j_gene: TRBJ2-5; len: 12
CDR3aa: CASSQGTGREQFF; CDR3nt: TGTGCCAGCAGCCAGGGGACCGGGAGGGAGCAGTTCTTC; abundance: -; d_gene: -; v_gene: TRBV2; j_gene: TRBJ2-1; len: 13
CDR3aa: CASSPSPRETQYF; CDR3nt: TGTGCCAGCTCACCTTCCCCCCGGGAGACCCAGTACTTC; abundance: -; d_gene: -; v_gene: TRBV18; j_gene: TRBJ2-5; len: 13
CDR3aa: CSVERSGETQYF; CDR3nt: TGCAGCGTTGAACGTTCGGGGGAGACCCAGTACTTC; abundance: -; d_gene: -; v_gene: TRBV29-1; j_gene: TRBJ2-5; len: 12
CDR3aa: CASSPTRRTNEKLFF; CDR3nt: TGTGCCAGCAGTCCCACGAGGAGGACTAATGAAAAACTGTTTTTT; abundance: few; d_gene: -; v_gene: TRBV6-5; j_gene: TRBJ1-4; len: 15
CDR3aa: CASSYSISRDTEAFF; CDR3nt: TGTGCCAGCAGTTACTCGATCTCCAGGGACACTGAAGCTTTCTTT; abundance: -; d_gene: -; v_gene: TRBV6-5; j_gene: TRBJ1-1; len: 15
CDR3aa: CASSLGRGGVTDTQYF; CDR3nt: TGTGCCAGCAGCTTAGGACGTGGGGGGGTCACAGATACGCAGTATTTT; abundance: -; d_gene: TRBD2; v_gene: TRBV11-2; j_gene: TRBJ2-3; len: 16
CDR3aa: CASSSSGTGETQYF; CDR3nt: TGCGCCAGCAGCTCTAGCGGGACGGGAGAGACCCAGTACTTC; abundance: few; d_gene: TRBD2; v_gene: TRBV5-1; j_gene: TRBJ2-5; len: 14
CDR3aa: CASSLGRRTNEKLFF; CDR3nt: TGTGCCAGCAGCTTGGGGCGGCGGACTAATGAAAAACTGTTTTTT; abundance: once; d_gene: -; v_gene: TRBV5-4; j_gene: TRBJ1-4; len: 15
CDR3aa: CASSPSYNEQFF; CDR3nt: TGTGCCAGCAGCCCTTCCTACAATGAGCAGTTCTTC; abundance: -; d_gene: -; v_gene: TRBV7-2; j_gene: TRBJ2-1; len: 12
CDR3aa: CASSLAEGLAGDFSYEQYF; CDR3nt: TGTGCCAGCAGCTTGGCAGAGGGACTAGCGGGAGATTTCTCCTACGAGCAGTACTTC; abundance: -; d_gene: TRBD2; v_gene: TRBV11-2; j_gene: TRBJ2-7; len: 19
CDR3aa: CASSPPGDNSPLHF; CDR3nt: TGTGCCAGCAGCCCCCCGGGGGATAATTCACCCCTCCACTTT; abundance: once; d_gene: -; v_gene: TRBV5-4; j_gene: TRBJ1-6; len: 14
CDR3aa: CASSSATDMNTEAFF; CDR3nt: TGTGCCAGCAGCTCCGCGACAGATATGAACACTGAAGCTTTCTTT; abundance: -; d_gene: -; v_gene: TRBV5-4; j_gene: TRBJ1-1; len: 15
CDR3aa: CATSRQSYGYTF; CDR3nt: TGTGCCACCAGCAGACAATCCTATGGCTACACCTTC; abundance: -; d_gene: -; v_gene: TRBV15; j_gene: TRBJ1-2; len: 12
CDR3aa: CASSSTGNTEAFF; CDR3nt: TGTGCCAGCAGCTCAACAGGAAACACTGAAGCTTTCTTT; abundance: -; d_gene: -; v_gene: TRBV7-2; j_gene: TRBJ1-1; len: 13
CDR3aa: CASSPREGTISPLHF; CDR3nt: TGTGCCAGCAGCCCACGGGAGGGAACAATTTCACCCCTCCACTTT; abundance: few; d_gene: -; v_gene: TRBV5-4; j_gene: TRBJ1-6; len: 15
CDR3aa: CASSPGLVQFF; CDR3nt: TGTGCCAGCAGTCCGGGACTAGTGCAGTTCTTC; abundance: -; d_gene: TRBD2; v_gene: TRBV28; j_gene: TRBJ2-1; len: 11
CDR3aa: CASSPLEVEKLFF; CDR3nt: TGTGCCAGCAGTCCTCTAGAGGTTGAAAAACTGTTTTTT; abundance: -; d_gene: -; v_gene: TRBV6-1; j_gene: TRBJ1-4; len: 13
CDR3aa: CASSQPGLAGGYSYEQYF; CDR3nt: TGCGCCAGCAGCCAACCGGGACTAGCGGGAGGCTACTCCTACGAGCAGTACTTC; abundance: -; d_gene: TRBD2; v_gene: TRBV5-1; j_gene: TRBJ2-7; len: 18
CDR3aa: CASSRGGARINEQFF; CDR3nt: TGTGCCAGTAGTAGGGGGGGGGCACGCATCAACGAGCAGTTCTTC; abundance: -; d_gene: -; v_gene: TRBV19; j_gene: TRBJ2-1; len: 15
CDR3aa: CASSRGTGGSPLHF; CDR3nt: TGTGCCAGCAGCCGCGGGACAGGCGGCTCACCCCTCCACTTT; abundance: once; d_gene: TRBD1; v_gene: TRBV6-5; j_gene: TRBJ1-6; len: 14
CDR3aa: CSVDLAGGETQYF; CDR3nt: TGCAGCGTTGATCTAGCGGGAGGAGAGACCCAGTACTTC; abundance: -; d_gene: TRBD2; v_gene: TRBV29-1; j_gene: TRBJ2-5; len: 13
CDR3aa: CSVEGTGASISGANVLTF; CDR3nt: TGCAGCGTTGAAGGAACAGGGGCATCTATCTCTGGGGCCAACGTCCTGACTTTC; abundance: -; d_gene: TRBD1; v_gene: TRBV29-1; j_gene: TRBJ2-6; len: 18
CDR3aa: CASSPGIGPIYNEQFF; CDR3nt: TGTGCCAGCAGCCCCGGGATCGGGCCCATATACAATGAGCAGTTCTTC; abundance: -; d_gene: -; v_gene: TRBV7-9; j_gene: TRBJ2-1; len: 16
CDR3aa: CASSRTGGTDTQYF; CDR3nt: TGTGCCAGCAGCCGGACAGGGGGTACAGATACGCAGTATTTT; abundance: -; d_gene: TRBD1; v_gene: TRBV7-8; j_gene: TRBJ2-3; len: 14
CDR3aa: CASSSGQRRLLSGANVLTF; CDR3nt: TGTGCCAGCAGTTCGGGACAGAGACGACTCCTCTCTGGGGCCAACGTCCTGACTTTC; abundance: -; d_gene: TRBD1; v_gene: TRBV27; j_gene: TRBJ2-6; len: 19
CDR3aa: CASLQGPPGNQPQHF; CDR3nt: TGTGCCAGCCTCCAGGGGCCGCCGGGCAATCAGCCCCAGCATTTT; abundance: few; d_gene: -; v_gene: TRBV19; j_gene: TRBJ1-5; len: 15
CDR3aa: CASSTGQVYGYTF; CDR3nt: TGTGCCAGCAGTACTGGACAAGTATATGGCTACACCTTC; abundance: -; d_gene: -; v_gene: TRBV28; j_gene: TRBJ1-2; len: 13
CDR3aa: CASGARGAADSNQPQHF; CDR3nt: TGTGCTAGTGGTGCCCGAGGAGCTGCTGATAGCAATCAGCCCCAGCATTTT; abundance: -; d_gene: -; v_gene: TRBV12-5; j_gene: TRBJ1-5; len: 17
CDR3aa: CASSQAGGPLLPNYGYTF; CDR3nt: TGTGCCAGCAGCCAAGCAGGAGGTCCGCTCCTCCCTAACTATGGCTACACCTTC; abundance: once; d_gene: -; v_gene: TRBV4-2; j_gene: TRBJ1-2; len: 18
CDR3aa: CASSLGTGNTEAFF; CDR3nt: TGTGCCAGCAGCTTGGGGACAGGGAACACTGAAGCTTTCTTT; abundance: -; d_gene: TRBD1; v_gene: TRBV5-5; j_gene: TRBJ1-1; len: 14
CDR3aa: CASSQDKERDEQFF; CDR3nt: TGCGCCAGCAGCCAAGATAAGGAGAGGGATGAGCAGTTCTTC; abundance: -; d_gene: -; v_gene: TRBV4-1; j_gene: TRBJ2-1; len: 14
CDR3aa: CASSQVHNQPQHF; CDR3nt: TGCGCCAGCAGCCAAGTTCACAATCAGCCCCAGCATTTT; abundance: -; d_gene: -; v_gene: TRBV4-1; j_gene: TRBJ1-5; len: 13
CDR3aa: CASSGETSGYNEQFF; CDR3nt: TGTGCCAGCAGCGGGGAGACTAGCGGTTACAATGAGCAGTTCTTC; abundance: -; d_gene: TRBD2; v_gene: TRBV5-6; j_gene: TRBJ2-1; len: 15
CDR3aa: CAWSGGDREEETQYF; CDR3nt: TGTGCCTGGAGTGGGGGGGACAGGGAGGAAGAGACCCAGTACTTC; abundance: -; d_gene: TRBD1; v_gene: TRBV30; j_gene: TRBJ2-5; len: 15
CDR3aa: CASSPWTSGGYEQYF; CDR3nt: TGTGCCAGCAGTCCCTGGACTAGCGGGGGGTACGAGCAGTACTTC; abundance: -; d_gene: TRBD2; v_gene: TRBV6-5; j_gene: TRBJ2-7; len: 15
CDR3aa: CATSRSGSNQPQHF; CDR3nt: TGTGCCACCAGCAGATCCGGGTCCAATCAGCCCCAGCATTTT; abundance: once; d_gene: -; v_gene: TRBV15; j_gene: TRBJ1-5; len: 14
CDR3aa: CASSEQERNQPQHF; CDR3nt: TGTGCCAGCAGTGAACAGGAACGCAATCAGCCCCAGCATTTT; abundance: -; d_gene: -; v_gene: TRBV25-1; j_gene: TRBJ1-5; len: 14
CDR3aa: CASSPLPGTKNTEAFF; CDR3nt: TGTGCCAGCTCACCCTTACCCGGGACAAAGAACACTGAAGCTTTCTTT; abundance: -; d_gene: -; v_gene: TRBV18; j_gene: TRBJ1-1; len: 16
CDR3aa: CSVEELGYTF; CDR3nt: TGCAGCGTTGAAGAACTTGGCTACACCTTC; abundance: -; d_gene: -; v_gene: TRBV29-1; j_gene: TRBJ1-2; len: 10
CDR3aa: CASSYERGPAGTQYF; CDR3nt: TGTGCCAGCAGTTACGAGCGGGGGCCAGCCGGGACGCAGTATTTT; abundance: -; d_gene: TRBD2; v_gene: TRBV6-5; j_gene: TRBJ2-3; len: 15
CDR3aa: CASSENRGREKLFF; CDR3nt: TGTGCCAGCAGTGAAAACAGGGGAAGAGAAAAACTGTTTTTT; abundance: -; d_gene: TRBD1; v_gene: TRBV2; j_gene: TRBJ1-4; len: 14
CDR3aa: CASSPGTSGTDTQYF; CDR3nt: TGTGCCAGCAGCCCTGGGACTAGCGGAACAGATACGCAGTATTTT; abundance: -; d_gene: TRBD2; v_gene: TRBV11-1; j_gene: TRBJ2-3; len: 15
CDR3aa: CASAPDRALVNEQFF; CDR3nt: TGTGCCAGCGCCCCGGACAGGGCGTTGGTTAATGAGCAGTTCTTC; abundance: -; d_gene: TRBD1; v_gene: TRBV7-2; j_gene: TRBJ2-1; len: 15